In its sample, the clone carrying this TCR beta chain was seen many times. What it binds is unknown. As for time point: newly diagnosed GD, antithyroid drugs for less than 3 months. Generation of the TCR library employed RNA extracted from PBMCs. CDR1 is SNHLY, CDR2 FYNNEI, per germline. V gave up 5 bases and J gave up 2 bases, with 6 bases separating them. This CDR3 spans 12 amino acids. The data are from a study of regulatory T cells in long-lasting Graves disease. Study-wide results and caveats: Persistent disease preferred TRBV28, TRBJ1-2 and TRBJ2-5; new disease, TRBV20-1 and TRBJ2-1.

The TCR beta library used iRepertoire HTBI primers with Arm-PCR amplification of CDR3. TCRdb reanalysed the multiplex PCR reads using MiXCR and keeps one entry per CDR3 protein. The repertoire includes hundreds of thousands of distinct CDR3 sequences, 15% of them detected once, and over 7% sits in the top ten. The sample also formed part of further work on T cells in Graves' hyperthyroidism and ophthalmopathy.

Sequenced here: peripheral blood mononuclear cells (PBMCs), sampled at new diagnosis, from a patient treated with antithyroid drugs. The chain joins TRBV2 to TRBJ2-5, with D maybe TRBD1 (5 bases). The receptor's source is a woman in her thirties or forties with Graves disease. CDR3 protein: CASSQGQETQYF. CDR3 in DNA: TGTGCCAGCAGTCAGGGTCAAGAGACCCAGTACTTC. Combining the CDR3 with reference TRBV2 and TRBJ2-5 gives the whole variable domain EPEVTQTPSHQVTQMGQEVILRCVPISNHLYFYWYRQILGQKVEFLVSFYNNEISEKSEIFDDQFSVERPDGSNFTLKIRSTKLEDSAMYFCASSQGQETQYFGPGTRLLVL.